The next 15 T cell receptor beta chains were all read from a single sample in a study of cytomegalovirus exposure and HLA in healthy donors. Researchers ran the PCR with 60 Vbeta and 13 Jbeta primers. The assay was immunoSEQ multiplex PCR, and TCRdb's table has in-frame clones only and misses some. This sample yields over 150,000 clones, of which around four fifths are seen a single time; roughly 1.2% belongs to the top ten. The material sequenced was PBMCs. These receptors were collected from a boy aged 2 to 10 in good health and CMV-seronegative.

This clone turned up a few times. The genes are TRBV18 and TRBJ2-7, with 8 bases identical to TRBD1. Trimming took 3 bases from V and 0 from J; bases not matched to a gene: 7. Per germline, CDR1 KGHSH and CDR2 LQKENI. The CDR3 runs 16 residues. The CDR3: CASSPPRTGSSYEQYF. As DNA, the CDR3 is TGTGCCAGCTCACCCCCCCGGACAGGGAGCTCCTACGAGCAGTACTTC.

This rearrangement joins TRBV30 to TRBJ1-2; D uncertain. Germline V gene data show CDR1 as GTSNPN and CDR2 as SVGIG (reference sequence). Between the trimmed V and J ends, which lost 4 bases and 5 bases, there was a span of 8 bases. The length of the CDR3 is 11 residues. Written as DNA, the CDR3 is TGTGCCTGGATTTATCAGTATGGCTACACCTTC. Encoded protein: CAWIYQYGYTF. Using reference TRBV30 and TRBJ1-2 for the parts outside the CDR3, the full variable domain is SQTIHQWPATLVQPVGSPLSLECTVEGTSNPNLYWYRQAAGRGLQLLFYSVGIGQISSEVPQNLSASRPQDRQFILSSKKLLLSDSGFYLCAWIYQYGYTFGSGTRLTVV.

This chain joins TRBV11-3 and TRBJ2-3; D gene uncertain. Looked up from germline, CDR1 is SGHNT and CDR2 is YENEEA. Trimming removed 2 bases from V and 0 bases from J, with 9 bases in between. The CDR3 runs to 15 residues. The CDR3 DNA reads as TGTGCCAGCAGCTTACGAGGTGAGAGCACAGATACGCAGTATTTT. Translation gives CASSLRGESTDTQYF. The variable domain in full, with the rest retrieved from reference TRBV11-3 and TRBJ2-3, is EAGVVQSPRYKIIEKKQPVAFWCNPISGHNTLYWYLQNLGQGPELLIRYENEEAVDDSQLPKDRFSAERLKGVDSTLKIQPAELGDSAVYLCASSLRGESTDTQYFGPGTRLTVL.

The J gene is TRBJ1-3, the V gene TRBV6-1; D gene ambiguous. Germline V gene lookup returns CDR1 MNHNS and CDR2 SASEGT. The CDR3 is 16 residues long. V lost 1 base and J 0 bases, leaving 10 bases between the germline ends. CDR3 protein: CASSEDSVYSGNTIYF. The CDR3 coding sequence is TGTGCCAGCAGTGAAGATTCTGTATACTCTGGAAACACCATATATTTT.

As to this clone: The junction and the germline gene differ at one end; a read error may be behind it. This chain connects TRBV5-4 to TRBJ1-4; D is unclear. CDR1 SGHNT and CDR2 YYREEE come from the germline V gene (reference sequence). CDR3 length equals 15 residues. This CDR3 is CASSQPQRGDEKLFF. Written as DNA, the CDR3 is TGCGCCAGCAGCCAACCACAACGAGGAGACGAAAAACTGTTTTTT.

This clone was found a few times. The genes are TRBV7-6 and TRBJ2-1, with 7 bases identical to TRBD2. CDR1 is SGHVS and CDR2 is FNYEAQ in the germline V gene. V lost 4 bases, J lost 2 bases, and 11 bases stayed unmatched. This CDR3 is built from 17 residues. The DNA of the CDR3 is TGTGCCAGCAGCTCCTCAGTTGCGGGAGTCCCCTACAATGAGCAGTTCTTC. Translating it yields CASSSSVAGVPYNEQFF.

A few counts support this clone. The chain recombines TRBV5-1 with TRBJ2-5; 8 positions agree with TRBD1. The junction had 9 bases not matched to a gene; V was cut back by 0 bases and J by 5 bases. The CDR3 is made up of 16 amino acids. Germline CDR1 SGHRS, CDR2 YFSETQ. The CDR3 DNA follows: TGCGCCAGCAGCTTGGGCGGGACAGGTGGCCCCGAGACCCAGTACTTC. As protein: CASSLGGTGGPETQYF.

The CDR3 DNA sequence: TGTGCCAGCAGTACACCTGGGACAGGAAATGGCTACACCTTC. This sequence encodes CASSTPGTGNGYTF. The chain has TRBV6-1 and TRBJ1-2; TRBD1 matches at 8 bases. Germline V CDR1 and CDR2: MNHNS, SASEGT. This CDR3 is 14 amino acids long. The V gene end was trimmed by 5 bases and the J gene end by 6 bases; junction bases not matched to a gene: 8.

The chain has TRBV4-2 and TRBJ2-3; D is uncertain. Germline V CDR1 and CDR2: LGHNA, YNFKEQ. Trimming stripped 1 base from V and 5 bases from J, with 7 bases between. CDR3 length: 13 residues. Here the CDR3 reads CASSQGAGDTQYF. The CDR3 coding sequence is TGTGCCAGCAGCCAAGGGGCAGGAGATACGCAGTATTTT.

V usage is TRBV12-1 and J usage is TRBJ2-1; no check of the table's D call, TRBD1, against the DNA was made. TRBV12-1 corresponds to a pseudogene. The CDR3 runs 16 residues. The CDR3 DNA follows: TGTGCCAGCAGCCCGATCGCTGGGACAGCAAACAATGAGCAGTTCTTC. Residues: CASSPIAGTANNEQFF.

V gene TRBV7-9 combines with J gene TRBJ2-1; 12 bases align to TRBD2. V lost 6 bases, J lost 2 bases, and 14 bases stayed unmatched. The germline V gene has CDR1 SEHNR and CDR2 FQNEAQ (reference sequence). The CDR3 runs to 19 residues. CDR3 sequence reads: CASSFPTGTSGLTYNEQFF. The CDR3, as DNA: TGTGCCAGCAGTTTCCCAACCGGGACTAGCGGGTTAACCTACAATGAGCAGTTCTTC. The full variable domain, rest sourced from reference TRBV7-9 and TRBJ2-1, is DTGVSQNPRHKITKRGQNVTFRCDPISEHNRLYWYRQTLGQGPEFLTYFQNEAQLEKSRLLSDRFSAERPKGSFSTLEIQRTEQGDSAMYLCASSFPTGTSGLTYNEQFFGPGTRLTVL.

This clone has just one count. The CDR3 spells CASRNGQGPNTEAFF. The CDR3 DNA reads as TGCGCCAGCAGAAATGGACAGGGCCCGAACACTGAAGCTTTCTTT. The chain couples TRBV5-1 to TRBJ1-1; TRBD1 agrees at 8 bases. V was pared by 5 bases and J by 1 base, with 7 bases of the junction left unmatched. CDR3 length: 15 residues. Germline CDR1 SGHRS, CDR2 YFSETQ.

The V gene is TRBV18, the J gene TRBJ1-1; the D is unclear. CDR3 size: 13 residues. CDR1 KGHSH and CDR2 LQKENI come from the germline V gene. Trimming took 2 bases from V and 6 from J, leaving 10 bases between them. The CDR3 here is CASSPGILAEAFF. Here the CDR3 DNA reads TGTGCCAGCTCACCAGGCATTCTGGCTGAAGCTTTCTTT.

This chain links TRBV27 with TRBJ2-7; TRBD2 is a possible D gene (5 bases). CDR1 is MNHEY and CDR2 is SMNVEV in the germline V gene (reference sequence). The CDR3 sequence is 14 residues long. Trimming left V 6 bases short and J 3 bases short, with 15 bases between. CDR3 sequence: CASSLTREGYEQYV. CDR3 nucleotide sequence: TGTGCCAGCAGCCTCACTAGGGAAGGCTACGAGCAGTACGTC.

The count of this clone is one. The chain couples TRBV6-1 to TRBJ2-3; D ambiguous. The germline CDR1 and CDR2 sequences are MNHNS and SASEGT. The CDR3 extends over 14 amino acids. Trimming stripped 0 bases from V and 6 bases from J, with 10 bases between. The CDR3 sequence: CASSEAAGRDTQYF. CDR3 coding DNA: TGTGCCAGCAGTGAAGCCGCAGGTCGCGATACGCAGTATTTT.